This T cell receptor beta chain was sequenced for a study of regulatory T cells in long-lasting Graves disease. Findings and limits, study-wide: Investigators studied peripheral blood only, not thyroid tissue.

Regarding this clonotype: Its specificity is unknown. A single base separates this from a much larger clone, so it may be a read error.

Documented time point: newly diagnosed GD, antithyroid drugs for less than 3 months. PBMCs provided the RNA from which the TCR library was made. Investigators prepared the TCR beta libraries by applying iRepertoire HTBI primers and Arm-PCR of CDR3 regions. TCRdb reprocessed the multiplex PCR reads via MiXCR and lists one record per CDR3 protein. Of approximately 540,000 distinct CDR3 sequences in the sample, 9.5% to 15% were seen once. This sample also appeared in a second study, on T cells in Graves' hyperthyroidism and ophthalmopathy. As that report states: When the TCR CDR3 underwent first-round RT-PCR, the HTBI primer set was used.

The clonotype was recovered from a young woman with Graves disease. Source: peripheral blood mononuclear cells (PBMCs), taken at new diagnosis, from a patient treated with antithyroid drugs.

CDR3 nucleotide sequence: TGCGCCAGCAGCCAAGTGACCAGTTGGCTGTTTTTT. Amino acids: CASSQVTSWLFF. This chain uses TRBV4-3 with TRBJ2-2; D is unresolved. Germline V gene data show CDR1 as LGHNA and CDR2 as YSLEER. V was clipped by 1 base and J by 13 bases, with 10 bases between them. The CDR3 has 12 residues.